Listed below are T cell receptor beta chains from one sample, sequenced in a study of Graves' ophthalmopathy and Graves' hyperthyroidism. TCRdb ran MiXCR on the multiplex PCR reads and lists one entry per CDR3 protein. The sample comprises more than 150,000 distinct CDR3 sequences, 30% to 45% of which are singletons, and around 5.5% rests with the top ten. Sequenced sample: peripheral blood. The receptors originated from a woman aged 40 to 49 with Graves' ophthalmopathy. Both conserved end residues are part of each CDR3. The D gene is left open where the match is weak. Not all rows give a size; the values are once, few, many and, for expanded clones, a class.

>.|TRBV28|.|TRBJ1-2
CASSPDTLRGYTF
TGTGCCAGCAGCCCGGACACGCTGCGGGGCTACACCTTC
>TRBD2|TRBV4-1|many|TRBJ2-7
CASSPEARSGGRYEQYF
TGCGCCAGCAGCCCCGAGGCACGGTCGGGAGGGAGGTACGAGCAGTACTTC
>TRBD1|TRBV5-1|.|TRBJ1-2
CASSLVQGADGYTF
TGCGCCAGCAGCTTGGTGCAGGGGGCGGATGGCTACACCTTC
>.|TRBV28|.|TRBJ2-5
CASSFSPYQETQYF
TGTGCCAGCAGTTTCTCCCCGTACCAAGAGACCCAGTACTTC
>TRBD1|TRBV20-1|.|TRBJ2-7
CSANHDREGYEQYF
TGCAGTGCTAACCACGACAGGGAAGGCTACGAGCAGTACTTC
>.|TRBV6-2/TRBV6-3|.|TRBJ1-1
CASSYHGPMNTEAFF
TGTGCCAGCAGTTACCACGGACCTATGAACACTGAAGCTTTCTTT
>TRBD1|TRBV11-2|many|TRBJ1-2
CASSLVPGQGPWADYTF
TGTGCCAGCAGCTTAGTCCCGGGACAGGGACCTTGGGCTGACTACACCTTC
>.|TRBV20-1|few|TRBJ1-2
CSVEVRDYGYTF
TGCAGTGTCGAGGTCAGGGACTATGGCTACACCTTC
>TRBD1|TRBV20-1|many|TRBJ1-2
CSAVTGEDDGYTF
TGCAGTGCAGTTACAGGGGAAGACGATGGCTACACCTTC
>.|TRBV28|.|TRBJ1-2
CASTDPTVYYGYTF
TGTGCCAGCACCGATCCGACAGTTTACTATGGCTACACCTTC
>.|TRBV6-1|.|TRBJ2-2
CASSTGPITGELFF
TGTGCCAGCTCCACGGGGCCCATTACCGGGGAGCTGTTTTTT
>.|TRBV12-3/TRBV12-4|many|TRBJ2-1
CASSLNGRILNEQFF
TGTGCCAGCAGTTTGAACGGGAGAATTTTGAATGAGCAGTTCTTC
>.|TRBV6-2/TRBV6-3|many|TRBJ1-5
CASGDSDRAYSNQPQHF
TGTGCCAGCGGGGATTCGGACAGAGCATATAGCAATCAGCCCCAGCATTTT
>TRBD1|TRBV7-9|many|TRBJ1-1
CASSLRPGSRAKGATEAFF
TGTGCCAGCAGCCTACGACCCGGGTCACGGGCAAAGGGGGCCACTGAAGCTTTCTTT
>.|TRBV18|few|TRBJ2-2
CASSPPGGANTGELFF
TGTGCCAGCTCACCACCCGGCGGAGCGAACACCGGGGAGCTGTTTTTT
>.|TRBV7-2|.|TRBJ1-2
CASSPMGVAPSGYTF
TGTGCCAGCAGCCCTATGGGGGTAGCCCCATCTGGCTACACCTTC
>.|TRBV6-2/TRBV6-3|once|TRBJ2-5
CASSPGQSTQETQYF
TGTGCCAGCAGCCCCGGACAGTCGACCCAAGAGACCCAGTACTTC
>TRBD1|TRBV19|.|TRBJ2-5
CASSSGRGQVETQYF
TGTGCCAGTAGTTCGGGCAGGGGGCAGGTGGAGACCCAGTACTTC
>.|TRBV29-1|many|TRBJ2-7
CSYRRDSYEQYF
TGCAGTTATCGGCGGGACTCCTACGAGCAGTACTTC
>.|TRBV5-1|many|TRBJ1-6
CASSEDRSDVGSPLHF
TGCGCCAGCAGCGAGGATCGTAGTGATGTCGGTTCACCCCTCCACTTT
>.|TRBV6-2/TRBV6-3|.|TRBJ2-2
CASLPSYTGELFF
TGTGCCAGCTTACCCTCGTACACCGGGGAGCTGTTTTTT
>.|TRBV6-2/TRBV6-3|.|TRBJ1-5
CASSSWAGPQHF
TGTGCCAGCAGTTCGTGGGCAGGGCCCCAGCATTTT
>.|TRBV4-1|.|TRBJ1-1
CASSPPSSGLREAFF
TGCGCCAGCAGCCCCCCCTCAAGCGGACTCCGGGAAGCTTTCTTT
>TRBD1|TRBV18|many|TRBJ1-1
CASSPLSGGSGTEAFF
TGTGCCAGCTCACCACTGTCAGGGGGCTCGGGCACTGAAGCTTTCTTT
>.|TRBV7-8|.|TRBJ2-5
CASSYLDNQETQYF
TGTGCCAGCAGCTACTTGGACAACCAAGAGACCCAGTACTTC
>TRBD1|TRBV2|many|TRBJ2-7
CASTAGTGGYEQYF
TGTGCCAGCACCGCCGGGACAGGGGGCTACGAGCAGTACTTC